These T cell receptor beta chains were read from a single sample in a study of OX40 agonist ivuxolimab in advanced cancers. The method was immunoSEQ multiplex PCR; TCRdb's version includes in-frame clones alone and lacks a portion of them. The sample contains roughly 48,000 clones, just under 90% of which appear only once. The material was CD4+ or CD8+ T cells sorted from blood, obtained in a trial of the OX40 agonist ivuxolimab. These receptors came from an adult with an advanced solid tumor such as melanoma, head and neck, liver or kidney cancer. Both conserved end residues are part of each CDR3. Each record gives: D gene, clone size, J gene, V gene, CDR3 DNA, CDR3 protein. D genes are given only for firm matches. Not all rows give a size; the values are once, few, many and, for expanded clones, a class.

d_gene: .; abundance: .; j_gene: TRBJ1-1; v_gene: TRBV19; CDR3nt: TGTGCCAGTAGTATAGTTGGCTTCTCGAACACTGAAGCTTTCTTT; CDR3aa: CASSIVGFSNTEAFF
d_gene: TRBD1; abundance: .; j_gene: TRBJ1-1; v_gene: TRBV4-3; CDR3nt: TGCGCCAGCAGCCAAGATTGGGACAGGGGGCTTGAAGCTTTCTTT; CDR3aa: CASSQDWDRGLEAFF
d_gene: .; abundance: few; j_gene: TRBJ1-1; v_gene: TRBV10-3; CDR3nt: TGTGCCATCGGGGAGGGCGGGGCTTTCTTT; CDR3aa: CAIGEGGAFF
d_gene: .; abundance: .; j_gene: TRBJ2-2; v_gene: TRBV5-4; CDR3nt: TGTGCCAGCAGCTTGGCCGAGGGGGTGGGGGACCGGGAGCTGTTTTTT; CDR3aa: CASSLAEGVGDRELFF
d_gene: TRBD1; abundance: .; j_gene: TRBJ2-2; v_gene: TRBV6-5; CDR3nt: TGTGCCAGCAGCTGGACAGGGAAAGACGGGGAGCTGTTTTTT; CDR3aa: CASSWTGKDGELFF
d_gene: .; abundance: once; j_gene: TRBJ2-5; v_gene: TRBV15; CDR3nt: TGTGCCACCAGCAGAGGTTTGGCAGGCATCGAGGAGGAGACCCAGTACTTC; CDR3aa: CATSRGLAGIEEETQYF
d_gene: .; abundance: .; j_gene: TRBJ1-1; v_gene: TRBV7-8; CDR3nt: TGTGCCAGCAGTCAGAGCGTGAACACTGAAGCTTTCTTT; CDR3aa: CASSQSVNTEAFF
d_gene: .; abundance: .; j_gene: TRBJ1-2; v_gene: TRBV11-2; CDR3nt: TGTGCCAGCAGCCCGGGCCTTACCGGAAAGGGCTACACCTTC; CDR3aa: CASSPGLTGKGYTF
d_gene: .; abundance: few; j_gene: TRBJ2-7; v_gene: TRBV14; CDR3nt: TGTGCCAGCAGCCCCGAAAGCTCCTACGAGCAGTACTTC; CDR3aa: CASSPESSYEQYF
d_gene: TRBD1; abundance: .; j_gene: TRBJ1-1; v_gene: TRBV7-9; CDR3nt: TGTGCCAGCAGCCGGACAGGGACCGAAGCTTTCTTT; CDR3aa: CASSRTGTEAFF
d_gene: TRBD1; abundance: .; j_gene: TRBJ1-1; v_gene: TRBV16; CDR3nt: TGTGCCAGCAGCCACTCGGACAGGGGGCGATACACTGAAGCTTTCTTT; CDR3aa: CASSHSDRGRYTEAFF
d_gene: TRBD1; abundance: .; j_gene: TRBJ1-2; v_gene: TRBV29-1; CDR3nt: TGCAGCGGGAAGGGACAGGGGGAGGCTGGCTACACCTTC; CDR3aa: CSGKGQGEAGYTF
d_gene: TRBD1; abundance: .; j_gene: TRBJ1-5; v_gene: TRBV7-9; CDR3nt: TGTGCCAGCAGCTATCCAGGGGGGAATCAGCCCCAGCATTTT; CDR3aa: CASSYPGGNQPQHF
d_gene: .; abundance: .; j_gene: TRBJ2-4; v_gene: TRBV9; CDR3nt: TGTGCCAGCAGCACCGGCAGGGCTGCCAAAAACATTCAGTACTTC; CDR3aa: CASSTGRAAKNIQYF
d_gene: TRBD2; abundance: .; j_gene: TRBJ2-1; v_gene: TRBV5-4; CDR3nt: TGTGCCAGCAGCTCGGGACTAGCGGGAGGATATGAGCAGTTCTTC; CDR3aa: CASSSGLAGGYEQFF
d_gene: .; abundance: .; j_gene: TRBJ1-5; v_gene: TRBV9; CDR3nt: TGTGCCAGCAGCGTAGAAGGCAGGGGCCCCGATTATAGCAATCAGCCCCAGCATTTT; CDR3aa: CASSVEGRGPDYSNQPQHF
d_gene: TRBD1; abundance: few; j_gene: TRBJ1-1; v_gene: TRBV5-1; CDR3nt: TGCGCCAGCAGCTTGGCCCAGGGGGCAGGGTATACTGAAGCTTTCTTT; CDR3aa: CASSLAQGAGYTEAFF
d_gene: .; abundance: .; j_gene: TRBJ1-1; v_gene: TRBV27; CDR3nt: TGTGCCAGCAGTTTAGTTGGGGGTTCCACTGAAGCTTTCTTT; CDR3aa: CASSLVGGSTEAFF
d_gene: .; abundance: .; j_gene: TRBJ2-1; v_gene: TRBV27; CDR3nt: TGTGCCAGCAGTTTACCCGATAGCGATGAGCAGTTCTTC; CDR3aa: CASSLPDSDEQFF
d_gene: .; abundance: .; j_gene: TRBJ1-2; v_gene: TRBV27; CDR3nt: TGTGCCAGCAGTTTACTTCGAGGGGAAAGTAGGGGCTACACCTTC; CDR3aa: CASSLLRGESRGYTF
d_gene: .; abundance: once; j_gene: TRBJ1-1; v_gene: TRBV4-3; CDR3nt: TGCGCCAGCAGCCAAGGTACCGGGCCTGACCGTCGGAACACTGAAGCTTTCTTT; CDR3aa: CASSQGTGPDRRNTEAFF
d_gene: .; abundance: .; j_gene: TRBJ1-2; v_gene: TRBV5-6; CDR3nt: TGTGCCAGCAGCACGACTCCGCCGGTCAACTATGGCTACACCTTC; CDR3aa: CASSTTPPVNYGYTF
d_gene: .; abundance: .; j_gene: TRBJ1-4; v_gene: TRBV5-6; CDR3nt: TGTGCCAGCAGCTTGGTAGCCCAGTTAACAACTAATGAAAAACTGTTTTTT; CDR3aa: CASSLVAQLTTNEKLFF
d_gene: TRBD1; abundance: .; j_gene: TRBJ2-3; v_gene: TRBV6-5; CDR3nt: TGTGCCAGCAGTTACATCCAGGGGGCAGATACGCAGTATTTT; CDR3aa: CASSYIQGADTQYF
d_gene: .; abundance: once; j_gene: TRBJ2-5; v_gene: TRBV5-4; CDR3nt: TGTGCCAGCAGCTTATCAGAGACCCAGTACTTC; CDR3aa: CASSLSETQYF
d_gene: .; abundance: once; j_gene: TRBJ2-4; v_gene: TRBV29-1; CDR3nt: TGCAGCGTTGAAGATGGGGGGGCGTGGGCCAAAAACATTCAGTACTTC; CDR3aa: CSVEDGGAWAKNIQYF
d_gene: .; abundance: .; j_gene: TRBJ2-6; v_gene: TRBV5-4; CDR3nt: TGTGCCAGCAGCCAAGATCTCACAACTGGGGCCAACGTCCTGACTTTC; CDR3aa: CASSQDLTTGANVLTF
d_gene: .; abundance: few; j_gene: TRBJ1-4; v_gene: TRBV30; CDR3nt: TGTGCCTGGAGTGGTCCAACTAATGAAAAACTGTTTTTT; CDR3aa: CAWSGPTNEKLFF
d_gene: .; abundance: .; j_gene: TRBJ2-3; v_gene: TRBV11-2; CDR3nt: TGTGCCAGCAGCTTGGACGGGGCAATGGATACGCAGTATTTT; CDR3aa: CASSLDGAMDTQYF
d_gene: .; abundance: .; j_gene: TRBJ2-3; v_gene: TRBV5-6; CDR3nt: TGTGCCAGCAGCTTGAGTTTAGATACGCAGTATTTT; CDR3aa: CASSLSLDTQYF
d_gene: TRBD2; abundance: .; j_gene: TRBJ2-2; v_gene: TRBV9; CDR3nt: TGTGCCAGCAGCGTAGTTCCTAGCGGGGGAAAAGGGGAGCTGTTTTTT; CDR3aa: CASSVVPSGGKGELFF
d_gene: .; abundance: few; j_gene: TRBJ2-7; v_gene: TRBV10-3; CDR3nt: TGTGCCATCAGGGAGGGAAACTACGAGCAGTACTTC; CDR3aa: CAIREGNYEQYF
d_gene: .; abundance: .; j_gene: TRBJ2-2; v_gene: TRBV27; CDR3nt: TGTGCCAGCAGTTTCTCCCAGCTAAACACCGGGGAGCTGTTTTTT; CDR3aa: CASSFSQLNTGELFF
d_gene: TRBD1; abundance: .; j_gene: TRBJ2-7; v_gene: TRBV13; CDR3nt: TGTGCCAGCAGCCTGGACAGGGAAACGCACGAGCAGTACTTC; CDR3aa: CASSLDRETHEQYF
d_gene: .; abundance: .; j_gene: TRBJ2-5; v_gene: TRBV11-1; CDR3nt: TGTGCCAGCAGCCCCCAGGGTCAAGAGACCCAGTACTTC; CDR3aa: CASSPQGQETQYF
d_gene: .; abundance: .; j_gene: TRBJ1-1; v_gene: TRBV11-3; CDR3nt: TGTGCCAGCAGCTTAGGTGGGGCGCGGAACACTGAAGCTTTCTTT; CDR3aa: CASSLGGARNTEAFF
d_gene: TRBD1; abundance: .; j_gene: TRBJ2-5; v_gene: TRBV4-2; CDR3nt: TGTGCCAGCAGCTCCCTACTTTTGGGACAGGGGGACGAGACCCAGTACTTC; CDR3aa: CASSSLLLGQGDETQYF
d_gene: TRBD1; abundance: .; j_gene: TRBJ2-7; v_gene: TRBV14; CDR3nt: TGTGCCAGCAGCCAAGACGAGACAGGGAACGAGCAGTACTTC; CDR3aa: CASSQDETGNEQYF
d_gene: TRBD1; abundance: .; j_gene: TRBJ2-2; v_gene: TRBV25-1; CDR3nt: TGTGCCAGCAGTCCGGGACAGGGGACCAACACCGGGGAGCTGTTTTTT; CDR3aa: CASSPGQGTNTGELFF
d_gene: .; abundance: .; j_gene: TRBJ2-5; v_gene: TRBV6-6; CDR3nt: TGTGCCAGCAGTTACCAAGTCCCGGGGAAAGAGACCCAGTACTTC; CDR3aa: CASSYQVPGKETQYF
d_gene: .; abundance: .; j_gene: TRBJ1-2; v_gene: TRBV5-6; CDR3nt: TGTGCCAGCAGCTTGCCTGACAGGCCGAACTATGGCTACACCTTC; CDR3aa: CASSLPDRPNYGYTF
d_gene: .; abundance: .; j_gene: TRBJ1-1; v_gene: TRBV9; CDR3nt: TGTGCCAGCAGCGTAGGCGGGGAGAATGAAGCTTTCTTT; CDR3aa: CASSVGGENEAFF
d_gene: .; abundance: .; j_gene: TRBJ1-6; v_gene: TRBV4-2; CDR3nt: TGTGCCAGCAGCCAGCATCTAGACGGCTATAATTCACCCCTCCACTTT; CDR3aa: CASSQHLDGYNSPLHF
d_gene: .; abundance: .; j_gene: TRBJ1-3; v_gene: TRBV15; CDR3nt: TGTGCCACCAGCAGAGATCCCGAGGGCCTCAGAAACACCATATATTTT; CDR3aa: CATSRDPEGLRNTIYF
d_gene: .; abundance: few; j_gene: TRBJ1-1; v_gene: TRBV12-5; CDR3nt: TGTGCTAGTGGTCTAACGGTGAACACTGAAGCTTTCTTT; CDR3aa: CASGLTVNTEAFF
d_gene: .; abundance: .; j_gene: TRBJ2-5; v_gene: TRBV25-1; CDR3nt: TGTGCCAGCAGTGAATATGGTGGCCGGGGGCAAGAGACCCAGTACTTC; CDR3aa: CASSEYGGRGQETQYF
d_gene: .; abundance: .; j_gene: TRBJ2-7; v_gene: TRBV13; CDR3nt: TGTGCCAGCAGCTTAGGCTTAAGGGCCGGGGGCGAGCAGTACTTC; CDR3aa: CASSLGLRAGGEQYF
d_gene: .; abundance: few; j_gene: TRBJ2-6; v_gene: TRBV6-6; CDR3nt: TGTGCCATTTCGCCGTACTCTGGGGCCAACGTCCTGACTTTC; CDR3aa: CAISPYSGANVLTF
d_gene: .; abundance: once; j_gene: TRBJ2-7; v_gene: TRBV4-2; CDR3nt: TGTGCCAGCAGCCCGATGGGGATAGGGTACGAGCAGTACTTC; CDR3aa: CASSPMGIGYEQYF
d_gene: TRBD2; abundance: .; j_gene: TRBJ2-3; v_gene: TRBV11-3; CDR3nt: TGTGCCAGCAGCAAGCGGGGCACCCCCGGCAGCACAGATACGCAGTATTTT; CDR3aa: CASSKRGTPGSTDTQYF
d_gene: TRBD1; abundance: .; j_gene: TRBJ2-7; v_gene: TRBV9; CDR3nt: TGTGCCAGCAGCTCCACAGGGGAAGAGCAGTACTTC; CDR3aa: CASSSTGEEQYF
d_gene: .; abundance: few; j_gene: TRBJ2-7; v_gene: TRBV19; CDR3nt: TGTGCCAGTAGTATGACCGGTGGCTCCTACGAGCAGTACTTC; CDR3aa: CASSMTGGSYEQYF
d_gene: TRBD1; abundance: .; j_gene: TRBJ2-4; v_gene: TRBV15; CDR3nt: TGTGCCACCAGCTATGGGACAGTCGGGGCCAAAAACATTCAGTACTTC; CDR3aa: CATSYGTVGAKNIQYF